These T cell receptor beta chains were read from a single sample in a study of blood T cell repertoires in COVID-19. Here immunoSEQ multiplex PCR was the method, and the copy in TCRdb shows in-frame clones only, minus some. The table has roughly 170,000 clones, roughly 84% seen once; the top ten hold over 15%. The source material was PBMCs or T cells enriched from blood (not recorded which). All receptors come from a man aged 60 to 75 who had recovered from COVID-19. Each CDR3 is given with its conserved first and last residue. The D gene is left open where the match is weak. Clone size is shown for a subset of rows, as once, few, many or a class of expanded clone.

V,D,size,J,DNA,CDR3
TRBV10-3,TRBD2,NA,TRBJ2-7,TGTGCCATCAGGGGACTAGCGGGGGGACAATACGAGCAGTACTTC,CAIRGLAGGQYEQYF
TRBV5-1,NA,once,TRBJ2-3,TGCGCCAGCAGCTCTAATCTAGGTACCGAAAGTACGCAGTATTTT,CASSSNLGTESTQYF
TRBV30,TRBD1,NA,TRBJ2-3,TGTGCCTGGAGTTCAGGGGGCGCAGATACGCAGTATTTT,CAWSSGGADTQYF
TRBV7-2,TRBD2,NA,TRBJ2-2,TGTGCCAGCAGCTCCCTTGGACTAGCCAGCGGGGAGCTGTTTTTT,CASSSLGLASGELFF
TRBV12-3/TRBV12-4,NA,NA,TRBJ1-5,TGTGCCAGCAGGGGGAGGGTCGGGCCCCAGCATTTT,CASRGRVGPQHF
TRBV7-8,NA,once,TRBJ1-4,TGTGCCAGCAGCTTCCAGGGGAAGAGTGAAAAACTGTTTTTT,CASSFQGKSEKLFF
TRBV6-1,TRBD1,few,TRBJ1-3,TGTGCCAGCAGTGACGGACAGGCCTTCTCTGGAAACACCATATATTTT,CASSDGQAFSGNTIYF
TRBV19,TRBD1,few,TRBJ2-2,TGTGCCAGTAGACAGGGGGCTTACACCGGGGAGCTGTTTTTT,CASRQGAYTGELFF
TRBV6-5,NA,NA,TRBJ1-4,TGTGCCAGCAGTTACTCTAAGGGGCGGGAAAAACTGTTTTTT,CASSYSKGREKLFF
TRBV5-1,NA,NA,TRBJ2-7,TGCGCCAGCAGCCCCCTGCGGGCATCGGGCGAGCAGTACTTC,CASSPLRASGEQYF
TRBV30,TRBD2,NA,TRBJ2-3,TGTGCCTGGAGTGTACGAGGCGGGGGGTACGGTGCAGATACGCAGTATTTT,CAWSVRGGGYGADTQYF
TRBV28,NA,NA,TRBJ1-1,TGTGCCAGCAGTATCCTCCTAGACAGGAACACTGAAGCTTTCTTT,CASSILLDRNTEAFF
TRBV28,TRBD2,once,TRBJ2-5,TGTGCCAGCAGCCCTTCTAGCGGGGGGGTAGAGACCCAGTACTTC,CASSPSSGGVETQYF
TRBV27,TRBD2,NA,TRBJ2-7,TGTGCCAGCAGTTTATCCAGCGGGAGTACCTACGAGCAGTACTTC,CASSLSSGSTYEQYF
TRBV9,TRBD2,NA,TRBJ2-1,TGTGCCAGCAGCGTAGCCGCGGGGGGAATATCTGAGCAGTTCTTC,CASSVAAGGISEQFF
TRBV5-6,NA,NA,TRBJ2-7,TGTGCCAGCAGCTTAGGAGGGGATGAGCAGTACTTC,CASSLGGDEQYF
TRBV7-9,TRBD2,medium-sized,TRBJ2-7,TGTGCCAGCAGCTCCCTCCTAACTAGCGGGGCGAGGGAGCAGTACTTC,CASSSLLTSGAREQYF
TRBV28,NA,NA,TRBJ1-4,TGTGCCAGCAGTTCCCCTTTTTTTGGCGGCCAAGGAGCGGCTAATGAAAAACTGTTTTTT,CASSSPFFGGQGAANEKLFF
TRBV30,TRBD1,NA,TRBJ1-6,TGTGCCTGGGGACAGGGGGCGATAGTTTATTCACCCCTCCACTTT,CAWGQGAIVYSPLHF
TRBV7-8,TRBD1,NA,TRBJ1-4,TGTGCCAGCAGCAGGACAGGGGGGAATGAAAAACTGTTTTTT,CASSRTGGNEKLFF
TRBV19,TRBD2,NA,TRBJ2-1,TGTGCCAGTAGTACCGCGTCTAGCGGGTACAATGAGCAGTTCTTC,CASSTASSGYNEQFF
TRBV23-1,NA,NA,TRBJ1-2,TGCGCCAGCACCCGAGGTCAGGGGTCCTATGGCTACACCTTC,CASTRGQGSYGYTF